A single sample is the source of the 5 T cell receptor beta chains below, sequenced in a study of OX40 agonist ivuxolimab in advanced cancers. Repertoires were generated with immunoSEQ multiplex PCR, while TCRdb's copy carries only in-frame clones and drops some. The sample carries tens of thousands of clones, roughly 87% recorded once. This material consisted of CD4+ or CD8+ T cells sorted from blood, taken in a trial of the OX40 agonist ivuxolimab. These receptors were taken from an adult with an advanced solid tumor such as melanoma, head and neck, liver or kidney cancer.

The chain employs TRBV7-9 and TRBJ1-4, with 8 bases matching TRBD1. CDR1 SEHNR and CDR2 FQNEAQ come from the germline V gene (reference sequence). The CDR3 sequence is 14 residues long. V was pared by 2 bases and J by 8 bases, with 4 bases of the junction left unmatched. The CDR3 here is CASSLTGGNEKLFF. In DNA form, the CDR3 reads TGTGCCAGCAGCTTAACAGGGGGAAACGAAAAACTGTTTTTT.

This clone has more than one count but fewer than ten. The chain uses TRBV5-5 and TRBJ1-1; no firm D call. CDR3 length equals 12 residues. Trimming took off 3 bases at V and 1 base at J, with 4 bases between the two ends. CDR1 and CDR2 from the germline V gene are SGHKS and YYEKEE (reference sequence). In nucleotides, the CDR3 is TGTGCCAGCAGCTCCCCGAACACTGAAGCTTTCTTT. Its protein product is CASSSPNTEAFF.

This chain uses TRBV7-2 with TRBJ2-7; D gene uncertain. The CDR3 covers 14 residues. V lost 6 bases and J 0 bases, leaving 12 bases between the germline ends. Per the germline V gene, CDR1 is SGHTA and CDR2 is FQGNSA. In nucleotides, the CDR3 is TGTGCCAGCAGAGCCCACGGTAGCTCCTACGAGCAGTACTTC. The encoded protein is CASRAHGSSYEQYF. The full variable domain, in which reference TRBV7-2 and TRBJ2-7 provide the parts outside the CDR3, is GAGVSQSPSNKVTEKGKDVELRCDPISGHTALYWYRQSLGQGLEFLIYFQGNSAPDKSGLPSDRFSAERTGGSVSTLTIQRTQQEDSAVYLCASRAHGSSYEQYFGPGTRLTVT.

This rearrangement joins TRBV19 to TRBJ1-1, with TRBD1 matching 9 bases. The CDR3 extends over 15 amino acids. Germline trimming cut 5 bases from V and 8 bases from J; bases unmatched to any gene: 12. CDR1 is LNHDA, CDR2 SQIVND, per germline (reference sequence). This CDR3 reads CASSSPDRGKREAFF. The CDR3, as DNA: TGTGCCAGTAGTTCCCCAGACAGGGGGAAAAGGGAAGCTTTCTTT.

This clone was observed once. V gene TRBV6-6 combines with J gene TRBJ2-1; 10 bases agree with TRBD2. The CDR3 is 16 residues long. Germline V CDR1 and CDR2: MNHNY, SVGAGI (reference sequence). Germline trimming cut 4 bases from V and 5 bases from J; bases unmatched to any gene: 8. The CDR3 reads CASSSPLAGVNNEQFF. The DNA of the CDR3 is TGTGCCAGCAGTTCACCTCTAGCGGGAGTCAACAATGAGCAGTTCTTC.